These T cell receptor beta chains were read from a single sample in a study of monozygotic twins with cystic fibrosis. Profiling relied on immunoSEQ multiplex PCR, and the TCRdb table lists in-frame clones only, not all of them. The sample gives some 25,000 clones, about 96% of which show up once; approximately 2.8% is in the top ten. Material for sequencing was blood. The receptors were gathered from a girl aged 2-15 years with cystic fibrosis. Each CDR3 is given with its conserved first and last residue. A D gene is named only where the DNA matches it firmly. Rows give clone size only sometimes, using once, few, many, or a class for an expanded clone.

d_gene: NA
v_gene: TRBV10-1
len: 13
j_gene: TRBJ2-6
abundance: NA
CDR3nt: TGCGCCAGCAGTGGGAGCGGGGCCAACGTCCTGACTTTC
CDR3aa: CASSGSGANVLTF

d_gene: NA
v_gene: TRBV29-1
len: 15
j_gene: TRBJ2-5
abundance: NA
CDR3nt: TGCAGCGTGCGAGGGTCGGGCAGGCCGGGAGAGACCCAGTACTTC
CDR3aa: CSVRGSGRPGETQYF

d_gene: NA
v_gene: TRBV5-8
len: 15
j_gene: TRBJ2-1
abundance: NA
CDR3nt: TGTGCCAGCAGCCCGACGGGTTCCCCTTACAATGAGCAGTTCTTC
CDR3aa: CASSPTGSPYNEQFF

d_gene: TRBD2
v_gene: TRBV7-3
len: 15
j_gene: TRBJ2-1
abundance: NA
CDR3nt: TGTGCCAGCAGCTTATTACGGACTAGCGGGCGTGAGCAGTTCTTC
CDR3aa: CASSLLRTSGREQFF

d_gene: NA
v_gene: TRBV7-2
len: 16
j_gene: TRBJ2-3
abundance: NA
CDR3nt: TGTGCCAGCAGCTTAGTGGCTAGCGCGTTCACAGATACGCAGTATTTT
CDR3aa: CASSLVASAFTDTQYF

d_gene: TRBD2
v_gene: TRBV9
len: 14
j_gene: TRBJ2-1
abundance: NA
CDR3nt: TGTGCCAGCAGCGTATGGCGGGGGGGCGATGAGCAGTTCTTC
CDR3aa: CASSVWRGGDEQFF

d_gene: NA
v_gene: TRBV15
len: 14
j_gene: TRBJ1-1
abundance: NA
CDR3nt: TGTGCCACCAGCAGAGGGCAAAGAACCTCTGAAGCTTTCTTT
CDR3aa: CATSRGQRTSEAFF

d_gene: NA
v_gene: TRBV2
len: 13
j_gene: TRBJ2-1
abundance: NA
CDR3nt: TGTGCCAGCAAATTAATGGGGAACAATGAGCAGTTCTTC
CDR3aa: CASKLMGNNEQFF

d_gene: NA
v_gene: TRBV29-1
len: 14
j_gene: TRBJ1-1
abundance: NA
CDR3nt: TGCAGCGTTGATCGGGCCGCGACGGGCACTGAAGCTTTCTTT
CDR3aa: CSVDRAATGTEAFF

d_gene: NA
v_gene: TRBV9
len: 13
j_gene: TRBJ2-5
abundance: NA
CDR3nt: TGTGCCAGCAGCGTAGCGTTAACGGAGACCCAGTACTTC
CDR3aa: CASSVALTETQYF

d_gene: NA
v_gene: TRBV28
len: 18
j_gene: TRBJ1-5
abundance: NA
CDR3nt: TGTGCCAGCGGTACACCGAGGGTTCGGGTAGCGAGCAATCAGCCCCAGCATTTT
CDR3aa: CASGTPRVRVASNQPQHF

d_gene: TRBD2
v_gene: TRBV10-2
len: 18
j_gene: TRBJ2-3
abundance: NA
CDR3nt: TGCGCCAGCAGTGAGTTGAGACTAGCGGGAGGGCCCGCAGATACGCAGTATTTT
CDR3aa: CASSELRLAGGPADTQYF

d_gene: TRBD1
v_gene: TRBV4-2
len: 15
j_gene: TRBJ2-1
abundance: NA
CDR3nt: TGTGCCAGCAGCCCCGGGACAGGGTCAATCGATGAGCAGTTCTTC
CDR3aa: CASSPGTGSIDEQFF

d_gene: NA
v_gene: TRBV5-6
len: 14
j_gene: TRBJ1-2
abundance: NA
CDR3nt: TGTGCCTCCCACCCAGGGCAGATAAACTATGGCTACACCTTC
CDR3aa: CASHPGQINYGYTF

d_gene: NA
v_gene: TRBV19
len: 13
j_gene: TRBJ2-7
abundance: few
CDR3nt: TGTGCCAGTAGTACCTACCGGGACACGGGGCAGTACTTC
CDR3aa: CASSTYRDTGQYF

d_gene: NA
v_gene: TRBV6-8
len: 16
j_gene: TRBJ1-2
abundance: NA
CDR3nt: TGTGCCAGCAGTTACTTCCTCAGACAGGACCTCTATGGCTACACCTTC
CDR3aa: CASSYFLRQDLYGYTF

d_gene: TRBD2
v_gene: TRBV6-1
len: 15
j_gene: TRBJ2-7
abundance: NA
CDR3nt: TGTGCCAGCAGCGTCTTCGGCGGGAGTTCCTACGAGCAGTACTTC
CDR3aa: CASSVFGGSSYEQYF

d_gene: NA
v_gene: TRBV5-4
len: 15
j_gene: TRBJ1-2
abundance: NA
CDR3nt: TGTGCCAGCAGCTTGGCCCATGGCGGAAACTATGGCTACACCTTC
CDR3aa: CASSLAHGGNYGYTF

d_gene: NA
v_gene: TRBV5-1
len: 16
j_gene: TRBJ2-4
abundance: NA
CDR3nt: TGCGCCAGCAGCTTGACAGGAGTCCTAGCCAAAAACATTCAGTACTTC
CDR3aa: CASSLTGVLAKNIQYF

d_gene: NA
v_gene: TRBV7-9
len: 14
j_gene: TRBJ2-7
abundance: NA
CDR3nt: TGTGCCAGCAGCCCGCAAGGGGGTTCCTACGAGCAGTACTTC
CDR3aa: CASSPQGGSYEQYF

d_gene: TRBD1
v_gene: TRBV6-5
len: 12
j_gene: TRBJ2-7
abundance: NA
CDR3nt: TGTGCCAGCAGTACGACAGGGATCGAGCAGTACTTC
CDR3aa: CASSTTGIEQYF

d_gene: NA
v_gene: TRBV7-9
len: 15
j_gene: TRBJ1-1
abundance: NA
CDR3nt: TGTGCCAGCAGCTCCGCGTTGAGGGAGGGCACTGAAGCTTTCTTT
CDR3aa: CASSSALREGTEAFF

d_gene: NA
v_gene: TRBV6-4
len: 14
j_gene: TRBJ2-1
abundance: NA
CDR3nt: TGTGCCAGCAGTGACTCTGGCCCCCCTAGTGAGCAGTTCTTC
CDR3aa: CASSDSGPPSEQFF

d_gene: NA
v_gene: TRBV5-6
len: 15
j_gene: TRBJ1-3
abundance: NA
CDR3nt: TGTGCCAGCAGCTTGGCCGACAGGACTGGAAACACCATATATTTT
CDR3aa: CASSLADRTGNTIYF

d_gene: NA
v_gene: TRBV29-1
len: 12
j_gene: TRBJ2-5
abundance: NA
CDR3nt: TGCAGCGTTGATAGGACAGAAGAGACCCAGTACTTC
CDR3aa: CSVDRTEETQYF

d_gene: NA
v_gene: TRBV25-1
len: 16
j_gene: TRBJ2-3
abundance: NA
CDR3nt: TGTGCCAGCAGTACCCCTCAGAGTCCCTCCACAGATACGCAGTATTTT
CDR3aa: CASSTPQSPSTDTQYF

d_gene: NA
v_gene: TRBV30
len: 12
j_gene: TRBJ2-7
abundance: NA
CDR3nt: TGTGCCTGGAGTGTAGGCGTCTACGAGCAGTACTTC
CDR3aa: CAWSVGVYEQYF

d_gene: NA
v_gene: TRBV6-1
len: 13
j_gene: TRBJ1-4
abundance: once
CDR3nt: TGTGCCAGCAGTGAGGTCCCGAATGAAAAACTGTTTTTT
CDR3aa: CASSEVPNEKLFF

d_gene: NA
v_gene: TRBV30
len: 14
j_gene: TRBJ2-1
abundance: NA
CDR3nt: TGTGCCTGGAGTGTTTGGGACGGGTACAATGAGCAGTTCTTC
CDR3aa: CAWSVWDGYNEQFF

d_gene: TRBD2
v_gene: TRBV28
len: 16
j_gene: TRBJ2-7
abundance: NA
CDR3nt: TGTGCCAGCGACCCCCTCGGCGGGAGTGGGGGTGGGGGGCAGTACTTC
CDR3aa: CASDPLGGSGGGGQYF

d_gene: NA
v_gene: TRBV6-1
len: 13
j_gene: TRBJ2-1
abundance: NA
CDR3nt: TGTGCCAGCAGTTGGACCTTAGCTGATGAGCAGTTCTTC
CDR3aa: CASSWTLADEQFF

d_gene: TRBD2
v_gene: TRBV29-1
len: 15
j_gene: TRBJ2-7
abundance: NA
CDR3nt: TGCAGCGTTGAAGGGCTAGCGGGAGGTTCGGAAGAGCAGTACTTC
CDR3aa: CSVEGLAGGSEEQYF

d_gene: NA
v_gene: TRBV5-4
len: 15
j_gene: TRBJ2-1
abundance: NA
CDR3nt: TGTGCCAGCAGTCGAGACTCCGCCCGGGACAATGAGCAGTTCTTC
CDR3aa: CASSRDSARDNEQFF

d_gene: TRBD1
v_gene: TRBV5-4
len: 15
j_gene: TRBJ2-7
abundance: NA
CDR3nt: TGTGCCAGCAGCTTTCCCGGGACAGGTTCCTACGAGCAGTACTTC
CDR3aa: CASSFPGTGSYEQYF